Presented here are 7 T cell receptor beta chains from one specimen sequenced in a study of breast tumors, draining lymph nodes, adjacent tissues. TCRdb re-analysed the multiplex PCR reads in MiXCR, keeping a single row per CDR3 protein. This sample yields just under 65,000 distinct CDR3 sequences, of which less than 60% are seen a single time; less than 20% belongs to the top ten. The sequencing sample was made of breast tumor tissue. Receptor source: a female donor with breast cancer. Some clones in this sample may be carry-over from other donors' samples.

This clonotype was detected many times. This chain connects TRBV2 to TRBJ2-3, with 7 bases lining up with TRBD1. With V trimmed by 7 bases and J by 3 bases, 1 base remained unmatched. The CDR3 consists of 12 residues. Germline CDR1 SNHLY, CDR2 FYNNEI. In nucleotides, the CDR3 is TGTGCCAGCAAGGGACAGACAGATACGCAGTATTTT. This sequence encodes CASKGQTDTQYF.

DNA of the CDR3: TGTGCCAGCAGCTCGGGCGGCCAGGTCAGGACTGAAGCTTTCTTT. It is translated as CASSSGGQVRTEAFF. This chain links TRBV7-2 with TRBJ1-1; no firm D call. Germline assignment: CDR1 SGHTA and CDR2 FQGNSA. V was shortened by 4 bases and J by 5 bases, with 17 bases between the two germline ends. This CDR3 is 15 amino acids long. Based on the CDR3 plus reference TRBV7-2 and TRBJ1-1, the full variable domain is GAGVSQSPSNKVTEKGKDVELRCDPISGHTALYWYRQSLGQGLEFLIYFQGNSAPDKSGLPSDRFSAERTGGSVSTLTIQRTQQEDSAVYLCASSSGGQVRTEAFFGQGTRLTVV.

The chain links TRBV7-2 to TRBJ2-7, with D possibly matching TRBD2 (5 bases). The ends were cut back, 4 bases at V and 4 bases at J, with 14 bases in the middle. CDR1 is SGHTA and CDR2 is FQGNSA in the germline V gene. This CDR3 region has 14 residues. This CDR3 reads CASSSSLGSYEQYF. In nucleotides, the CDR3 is TGTGCCAGCAGCTCATCACTAGGCTCGTACGAGCAGTACTTC.

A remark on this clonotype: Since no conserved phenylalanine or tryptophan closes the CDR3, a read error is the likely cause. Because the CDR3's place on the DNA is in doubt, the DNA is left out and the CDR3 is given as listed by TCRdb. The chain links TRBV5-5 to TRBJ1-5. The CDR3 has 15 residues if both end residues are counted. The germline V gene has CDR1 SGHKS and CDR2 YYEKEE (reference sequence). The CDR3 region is CASSLAGNRNQPQLS.

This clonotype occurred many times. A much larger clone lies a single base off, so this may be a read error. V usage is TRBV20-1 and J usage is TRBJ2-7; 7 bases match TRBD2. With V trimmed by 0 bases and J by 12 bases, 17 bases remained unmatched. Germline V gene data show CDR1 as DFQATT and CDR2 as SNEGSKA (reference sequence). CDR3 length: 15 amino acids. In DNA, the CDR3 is TGCAGTGCTAGAGACTTATCACTAGGACCAGCGGGACCGTACTTC. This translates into CSARDLSLGPAGPYF.

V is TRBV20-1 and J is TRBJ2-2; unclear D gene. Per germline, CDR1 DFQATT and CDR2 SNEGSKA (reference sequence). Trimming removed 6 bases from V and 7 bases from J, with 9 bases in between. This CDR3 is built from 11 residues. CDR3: CSATSSGELFF. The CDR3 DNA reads TGCAGTGCCACCTCTAGCGGGGAGCTGTTTTTT.

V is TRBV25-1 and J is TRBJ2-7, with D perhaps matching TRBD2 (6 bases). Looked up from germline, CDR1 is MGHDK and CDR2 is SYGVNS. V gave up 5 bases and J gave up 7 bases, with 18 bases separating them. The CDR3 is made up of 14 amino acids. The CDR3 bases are TGTGCCAGCAGTCCCCGGGGACTCGCAGGGGAGCAGTACTTC. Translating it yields CASSPRGLAGEQYF.